The clone carrying this T cell receptor (beta chain) was detected only a few times. After removal of 7 bases from V and 4 bases from J, the junction contained 2 bases not matched to a gene. The germline V gene encodes CDR1 MNHEY and CDR2 SMNVEV (reference sequence). CDR3 length equals 12 residues. These data are taken from a study of T-cell memory formation after mild COVID-19. Researchers used 5'RACE with constant-segment primers to make TCR alpha and TCR beta cDNA libraries that carry sample barcodes and UMIs. TCRdb recomputed calls from the 5' RACE reads with MiXCR, one row per CDR3 protein. The sample contains under 300,000 distinct CDR3 sequences, approximately 9% of which appear only once.

The sample consisted of PBMCs or a T cell subset sorted from them (not recorded which). The chain combines TRBV27 with TRBJ1-1, with TRBD1 matching 8 bases. The clonotype was recovered from a man between 18 and 29 years old who had mild COVID-19 (a few samples of this study predate the infection). Cell type and time point are not known. The CDR3: CASNTGGTEAFF. The CDR3 nucleotides are TGTGCCAGCAATACAGGGGGCACTGAAGCTTTCTTT.